This TCR beta chain was sequenced for a study of PD-1 blockade in mismatch repair-deficient tumors. Study details: Enrolled about 2013-2016, patients had progressing, pretreated mismatch repair-deficient cancers of over nine types. The study's findings and limits: Tumor-resident clones, often absent from pretreatment blood, expanded after pembrolizumab and then contracted.

This sample's time point: approximately 10-day in vitro stimulation with candidate neoantigen peptide 6. Three pembrolizumab responders had their TCRs sequenced. An identically run culture lacking peptide was the fold-change baseline. The data were produced by immunoSEQ multiplex PCR, yet TCRdb's version contains in-frame clones alone and is incomplete. The table has about 15,000 clones, 86% seen once. For this clone: Its matching antigen is unknown.

CDR1 SGHDT and CDR2 YYEEEE come from the germline V gene. The CDR3 totals 13 residues. V lost 4 bases and J 4 bases, leaving 12 bases between the germline ends. V is TRBV5-6 and J is TRBJ2-7; tentatively, D is TRBD2 (6 bases). Sample: cells cultured in vitro, taken from a patient treated with pembrolizumab. This receptor was taken from an adult with mismatch repair-deficient cancer. CDR3 nucleotides: TGTGCCAGCAGCACGACTAGTTCGTACGAGCAGTACTTC. Its protein is CASSTTSSYEQYF.